The next 8 T cell receptor beta chains were all read from a single sample in a study of vaccination and CD4 T cells after COVID-19. No antigen has been identified for these receptors. The treatment is: roughly 10-day PBMC culture with coronavirus spike peptide pools or control peptides (ViraFEST assay). An Oncomine TCR Beta short-read assay was used to sequence the DNA from cultured CD4+ T cells. Via MiXCR, TCRdb re-called the PCR reads, giving one row per CDR3 protein. The data contain about 10,000 distinct CDR3 sequences, 20% to 30% of them seen just once; the ten biggest clones take up 46%. The sample consisted of CD4+ T cells from blood, cultured in vitro, taken before SARS-CoV-2 vaccination. These receptors were taken from a human donor who received a COVID-19 vaccine.

This clonotype has only a few counts. The gene calls are TRBV6-1 and TRBJ2-7; perhaps TRBD2 as D (6 bases). V was trimmed by 6 bases and J by 0 bases, leaving 12 bases between them. From germline, CDR1 is MNHNS and CDR2 SASEGT. CDR3 length: 14 amino acids. The CDR3 DNA follows: TGTGCCAGCAGCCAGAGCGGGCTCTCCTACGAGCAGTACTTC. Translating gives CASSQSGLSYEQYF.

In its sample, this clonotype was seen a few times. Written as DNA, the CDR3 is TGTGCCAGCAGCAACAAAGCGGTACCAGAGACCCAGTACTTC. Translating gives CASSNKAVPETQYF. This chain joins TRBV7-2 and TRBJ2-5; perhaps TRBD2 as D (5 bases). The V and J ends lost 5 bases and 4 bases respectively, with 14 bases between them. CDR1 and CDR2 (germline): SGHTA, FQGNSA. The CDR3 spans 14 residues.

The chain joins TRBV7-8 to TRBJ2-3; D ambiguous. Trimming took 5 bases from V and 2 from J, leaving 8 bases between them. The CDR3 covers 13 residues. In germline, CDR1 is SGHVS, CDR2 FQNEAQ. CDR3 nucleotides: TGTGCCAGCAGCCCCACGACCACAGATACGCAGTATTTT. It specifies CASSPTTTDTQYF.

The chain joins TRBV24-1 to TRBJ1-4; D gene ambiguous. The germline gives CDR1 KGHDR, CDR2 SFDVKD. Trimming pared 4 bases from V and 8 bases from J, leaving 16 bases between. CDR3 length equals 15 residues. CDR3 in amino acids: CATSDPRAGYEKLFF. CDR3 DNA sequence: TGTGCCACCAGTGACCCGAGGGCAGGATACGAAAAACTGTTTTTT.

The rearrangement links TRBV2 to TRBJ2-1; no definite D call. V gave up 3 bases and J gave up 10 bases, with 10 bases separating them. Germline V gene data show CDR1 as SNHLY and CDR2 as FYNNEI. This CDR3 is built from 12 residues. CDR3 loop: CASSDPRPEQFF. The DNA for the CDR3 is TGTGCCAGCAGTGATCCGAGGCCCGAGCAGTTCTTC. Combining the CDR3 with reference TRBV2 and TRBJ2-1 gives the whole variable domain EPEVTQTPSHQVTQMGQEVILRCVPISNHLYFYWYRQILGQKVEFLVSFYNNEISEKSEIFDDQFSVERPDGSNFTLKIRSTKLEDSAMYFCASSDPRPEQFFGPGTRLTVL.

This clonotype was recorded a few times. As DNA, the CDR3 is TGTGCCAGTCAGCGTTTCTACGAGCAGTACTTC. Encoded protein: CASQRFYEQYF. The V call is TRBV21-1, the J call TRBJ2-7. TRBV21-1 is marked as a pseudogene. CDR3 size: 11 residues.

The V call is TRBV20-1, the J call TRBJ1-6; D remains ambiguous. V was shortened by 8 bases and J by 4 bases, with 12 bases between the two germline ends. Germline-derived CDR1 and CDR2 are DFQATT and SNEGSKA (reference sequence). This CDR3 comprises 13 residues. CDR3 amino acids: CSIGGQYNSPLHF. CDR3 nucleotides: TGCAGTATAGGAGGGCAGTATAATTCACCCCTCCACTTT.

This clonotype has only a few counts. The chain is built from TRBV7-9 and TRBJ1-1; 7 bases map to TRBD1. With V trimmed by 2 bases and J by 5 bases, 5 bases remained unmatched. CDR1 and CDR2 from the germline V gene are SEHNR and FQNEAQ (reference sequence). The CDR3 consists of 14 residues. In DNA form, the CDR3 reads TGTGCCAGCAGCTTAATGAGGGGGCGGACTGAAGCTTTCTTT. It specifies CASSLMRGRTEAFF.